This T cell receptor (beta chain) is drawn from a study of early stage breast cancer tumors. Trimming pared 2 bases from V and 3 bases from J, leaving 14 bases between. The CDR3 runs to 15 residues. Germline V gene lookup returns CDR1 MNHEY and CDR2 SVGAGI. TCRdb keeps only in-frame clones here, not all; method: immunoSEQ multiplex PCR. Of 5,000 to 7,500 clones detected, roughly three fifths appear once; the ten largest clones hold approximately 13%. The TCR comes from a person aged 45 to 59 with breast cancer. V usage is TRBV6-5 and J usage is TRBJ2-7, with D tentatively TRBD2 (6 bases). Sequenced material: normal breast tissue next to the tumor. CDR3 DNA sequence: TGTGCCAGCAGTTACACAACTAGCAGAAACTACGAGCAGTACTTC. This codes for CASSYTTSRNYEQYF.